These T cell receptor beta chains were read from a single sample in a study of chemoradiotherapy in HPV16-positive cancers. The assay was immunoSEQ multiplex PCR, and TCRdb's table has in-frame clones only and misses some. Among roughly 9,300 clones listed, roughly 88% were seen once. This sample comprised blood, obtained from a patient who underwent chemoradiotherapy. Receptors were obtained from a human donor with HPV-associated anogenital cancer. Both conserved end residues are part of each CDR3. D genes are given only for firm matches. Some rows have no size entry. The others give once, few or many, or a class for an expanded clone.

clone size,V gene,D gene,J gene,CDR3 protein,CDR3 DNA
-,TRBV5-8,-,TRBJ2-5,CASSRGLDQETQYF,TGTGCCAGCAGCCGCGGACTGGACCAAGAGACCCAGTACTTC
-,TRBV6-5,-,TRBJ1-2,CASSYSSTANYGYTF,TGTGCCAGCAGTTACTCGAGCACAGCTAACTATGGCTACACCTTC
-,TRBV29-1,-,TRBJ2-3,CSPWDSTDTQYF,TGCAGCCCATGGGACAGCACAGATACGCAGTATTTT
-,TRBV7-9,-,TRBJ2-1,CASSLRSGGQVYNEQFF,TGTGCCAGCAGCTTAAGGTCGGGAGGACAGGTCTACAATGAGCAGTTCTTC
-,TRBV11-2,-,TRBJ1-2,CASTDNTYANYGYTF,TGTGCCAGCACTGACAATACATACGCTAACTATGGCTACACCTTC
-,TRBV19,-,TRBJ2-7,CASSIGLLTSGSSYEQYF,TGTGCCAGTAGTATAGGGCTTTTAACCTCAGGGAGTTCCTACGAGCAGTACTTC
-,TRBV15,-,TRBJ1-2,CATSEHNYGYTF,TGTGCCACCTCAGAGCACAACTATGGCTACACCTTC
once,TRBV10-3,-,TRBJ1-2,CAISDRGFYGYTF,TGTGCCATCAGTGATAGAGGATTTTATGGCTACACCTTC
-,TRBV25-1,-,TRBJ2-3,CASSTPYGDTQYF,TGTGCCAGCAGTACCCCCTATGGAGATACGCAGTATTTT
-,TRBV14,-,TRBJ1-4,CASSQAWGAPNEKLFF,TGTGCCAGCAGCCAAGCGTGGGGGGCACCTAATGAAAAACTGTTTTTT
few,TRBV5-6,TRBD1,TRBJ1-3,CASSRQGQGHF,TGTGCCAGCAGCCGTCAAGGACAGGGACATTTT
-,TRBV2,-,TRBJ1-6,CASSGRDQGSSPLHF,TGTGCCAGCAGCGGCCGGGACCAGGGAAGTTCACCCCTCCACTTT
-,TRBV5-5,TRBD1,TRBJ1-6,CASSWTGSLGNSPLHF,TGTGCCAGCAGCTGGACAGGGTCCCTGGGGAATTCACCCCTCCACTTT
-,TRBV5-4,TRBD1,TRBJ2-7,CASSVGTGYIYEQYF,TGTGCCAGCAGCGTTGGGACAGGTTATATCTACGAGCAGTACTTC
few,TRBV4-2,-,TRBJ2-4,CASSQGASTGSLDKNIQYF,TGTGCCAGCAGCCAAGGGGCTAGCACAGGGTCTCTGGACAAAAACATTCAGTACTTC
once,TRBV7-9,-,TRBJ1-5,CASSSQGDQPQHF,TGTGCCAGCAGTTCACAGGGCGATCAGCCCCAGCATTTT
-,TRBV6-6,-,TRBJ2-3,CASSKGGQYDTQYF,TGTGCCAGCAGTAAGGGGGGCCAATACGATACGCAGTATTTT
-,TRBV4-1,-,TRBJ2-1,CASSQEIWSEQFF,TGCGCCAGCAGCCAAGAAATTTGGAGTGAGCAGTTCTTC
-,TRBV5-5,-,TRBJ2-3,CASSLGPGGGDTQYF,TGTGCCAGCAGCCTTGGTCCAGGCGGTGGAGATACGCAGTATTTT
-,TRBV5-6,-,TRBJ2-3,CASSSDLRSTDTQYF,TGTGCCAGCAGTTCGGACTTGCGTAGCACAGATACGCAGTATTTT
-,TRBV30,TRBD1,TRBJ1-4,CACTTGANEKLFF,TGTGCCTGTACGACAGGGGCGAACGAAAAACTGTTTTTT
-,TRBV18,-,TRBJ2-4,CASSPRLEGTDPDKNIQYF,TGTGCCAGCTCACCACGTTTGGAGGGAACGGATCCGGACAAAAACATTCAGTACTTC
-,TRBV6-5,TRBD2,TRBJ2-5,CASTPTSGGQETQYF,TGTGCCAGCACCCCGACTAGCGGGGGACAAGAGACCCAGTACTTC
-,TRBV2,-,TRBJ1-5,CASKGGGRNQPQHF,TGTGCCAGCAAAGGGGGTGGTCGGAATCAGCCCCAGCATTTT
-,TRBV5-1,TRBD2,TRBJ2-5,CASSPRGGAGETQYF,TGCGCCAGCAGCCCCCGGGGGGGGGCGGGAGAGACCCAGTACTTC
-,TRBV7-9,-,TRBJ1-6,CASSSRGIRNSPLHF,TGTGCCAGCAGCTCCAGGGGAATAAGGAATTCACCCCTCCACTTT
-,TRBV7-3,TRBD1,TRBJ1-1,CASSLGQANTEAFF,TGTGCCAGCAGCTTAGGACAGGCGAACACTGAAGCTTTCTTT
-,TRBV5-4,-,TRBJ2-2,CASSLMGNTGELFF,TGTGCCAGCAGCTTGATGGGGAACACCGGGGAGCTGTTTTTT
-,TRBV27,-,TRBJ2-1,CASALLGFENEQFF,TGTGCCAGCGCCCTCCTCGGGTTCGAGAATGAGCAGTTCTTC
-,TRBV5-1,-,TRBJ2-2,CASNRGESNTGELFF,TGCGCCAGCAACAGAGGAGAGTCGAACACCGGGGAGCTGTTTTTT
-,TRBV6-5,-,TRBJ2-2,CASSYWDTGELFF,TGTGCCAGCAGTTACTGGGACACCGGGGAGCTGTTTTTT
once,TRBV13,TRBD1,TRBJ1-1,CASSLEGQETEAFF,TGTGCCAGCAGCTTAGAGGGACAGGAGACTGAAGCTTTCTTT
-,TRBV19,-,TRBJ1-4,CASSTGSGGEKLFF,TGTGCCAGTAGTACGGGTTCCGGGGGAGAAAAACTGTTTTTT
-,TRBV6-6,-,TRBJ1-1,CASSQILRNTEAFF,TGTGCCAGCAGCCAAATCCTGAGGAACACTGAAGCTTTCTTT
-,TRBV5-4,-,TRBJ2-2,CASGLKGGPHTGELFF,TGTGCCAGCGGACTAAAGGGGGGGCCTCACACCGGGGAGCTGTTTTTT
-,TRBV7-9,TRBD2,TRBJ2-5,CASSLPNIILAGGKETQYF,TGTGCCAGCAGCTTACCGAACATTATCCTAGCGGGGGGCAAAGAGACCCAGTACTTC
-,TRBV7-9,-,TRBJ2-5,CASSLGDITTQYF,TGTGCCAGCAGCTTAGGGGACATCACGACCCAGTACTTC
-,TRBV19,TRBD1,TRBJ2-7,CASTPRTGGSYEQYF,TGTGCCAGTACCCCCAGGACAGGGGGCTCCTACGAGCAGTACTTC
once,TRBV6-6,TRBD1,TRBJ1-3,CASSLQGARGNTIYF,TGTGCCAGCAGTCTACAGGGGGCGCGTGGAAACACCATATATTTT
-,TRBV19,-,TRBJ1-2,CASSIFPDTGTLGYTF,TGTGCCAGTAGTATCTTTCCGGACACCGGGACCCTAGGCTACACCTTC
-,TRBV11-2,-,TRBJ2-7,CASSLANEQYF,TGTGCCAGCAGCTTAGCTAACGAGCAGTACTTC
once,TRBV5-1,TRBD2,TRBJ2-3,CASQRAGGTDTQYF,TGCGCCAGCCAGAGGGCGGGAGGCACAGATACGCAGTATTTT